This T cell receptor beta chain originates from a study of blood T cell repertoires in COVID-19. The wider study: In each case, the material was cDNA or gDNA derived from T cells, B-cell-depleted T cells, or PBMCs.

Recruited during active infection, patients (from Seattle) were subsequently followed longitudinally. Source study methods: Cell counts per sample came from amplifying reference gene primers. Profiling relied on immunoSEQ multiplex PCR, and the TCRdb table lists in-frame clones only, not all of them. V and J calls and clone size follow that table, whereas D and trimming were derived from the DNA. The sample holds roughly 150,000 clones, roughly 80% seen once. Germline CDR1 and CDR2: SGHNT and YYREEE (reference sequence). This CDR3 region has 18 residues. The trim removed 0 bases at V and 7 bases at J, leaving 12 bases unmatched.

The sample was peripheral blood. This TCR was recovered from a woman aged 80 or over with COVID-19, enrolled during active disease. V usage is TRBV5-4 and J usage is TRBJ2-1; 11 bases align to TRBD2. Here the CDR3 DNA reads TGTGCCAGCAGCTTGGGCGGGCGGCCTAGCGGGAGGAGGAATGAGCAGTTCTTC. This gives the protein CASSLGGRPSGRRNEQFF.